This T cell receptor beta chain was sequenced in a study of response to subunit inactivated influenza vaccine. In germline, CDR1 is SQVTM, CDR2 ANQGSEA. V lost 2 bases and J 5 bases, leaving 16 bases between the germline ends. The CDR3 sequence is 15 residues long. In regard to this clonotype: Its antigen is not known.

Study-wide points: Few new T cells, the authors suggested, are recruited by each seasonal influenza vaccination.

TCRdb re-analysed the RT-PCR reads in MiXCR, keeping a single row per CDR3 protein. The sample contains about 480,000 distinct CDR3 sequences, 25% of which appear only once. The TCR sequence derives from a man between 45 and 60 years old who received an inactivated influenza vaccine. The chain combines TRBV29-1 with TRBJ2-1; D call uncertain. Sequences were derived from CD4+ T cells sorted from PBMCs, sampled 4 to 6 days after vaccination. CDR3 sequence reads: CSVEFNTARNNEQFF. DNA of the CDR3: TGCAGCGTTGAATTTAACACAGCCCGTAACAATGAGCAGTTCTTC.